These 16 T cell receptor beta chains share one sample of origin, sequenced in a study of beta chain features in type 1 diabetes. Their target antigens are unknown. Notes on the study in general: Researchers report that Type 1 diabetes patients had moderately but significantly shorter TCRB CDR3s across all four CD4+ subsets.

The sequenced template was cDNA made from the entire isolated RNA. The data were produced by immunoSEQ multiplex PCR, yet TCRdb's version contains in-frame clones alone and is incomplete. The sample lists approximately 600,000 clones; over 10% were seen once. Sequenced input: naive CD4+ T cells from blood. Receptors originate from a man aged 25 to 40 with type 1 diabetes.

The V gene is TRBV5-6, the J gene TRBJ2-1; possible D gene TRBD2, 6 bases. The CDR3 is made up of 16 amino acids. V was pared by 4 bases and J by 0 bases, with 14 bases between. CDR1 is SGHDT and CDR2 is YYEEEE in the germline V gene. The CDR3 region has the DNA TGTGCCAGCAGCAGACGACGGGGGAGCTCCTACAATGAGCAGTTCTTC. Its translation is CASSRRRGSSYNEQFF.

The V gene is TRBV28, the J gene TRBJ2-5; 7 bases match TRBD1. J was trimmed by 6 bases and V by 4 bases; bases with no gene match: 8. CDR1 and CDR2 (germline): MDHEN, SYDVKM. The CDR3 consists of 14 residues. The CDR3 region is CASSSTYRGQTQYF. CDR3 coding DNA: TGTGCCAGCAGTTCCACATACAGGGGTCAGACCCAGTACTTC.

The sample holds a few counts of this clone. The chain couples TRBV11-2 to TRBJ2-2; D uncertain. This CDR3 region has 14 residues. Germline V gives CDR1 SGHAT, CDR2 FQNNGV. The germline V and J ends were trimmed by 1 base and 1 base, with 4 bases remaining between them. This CDR3 reads CASSLGRNTGELFF. DNA for the CDR3: TGTGCCAGCAGCTTAGGCCGGAACACCGGGGAGCTGTTTTTT.

The chain employs TRBV4-3 and TRBJ2-1; the D gene is possibly TRBD1 (5 bases). The germline CDR1 and CDR2 sequences are LGHNA and YSLEER. The CDR3 totals 15 residues. V was trimmed by 1 base and J by 2 bases, leaving 9 bases between them. The CDR3 coding sequence is TGCGCCAGCAGCCAAGGACAGACCCCCTACAATGAGCAGTTCTTC. This encodes CASSQGQTPYNEQFF.

This clone appeared a few times. The chain uses TRBV14 and TRBJ1-1; 9 nucleotides align to TRBD1. The junction had 11 bases not matched to a gene; V was cut back by 5 bases and J by 10 bases. The length of the CDR3 is 14 residues. CDR1 is SGHDN and CDR2 is FVKESK in the germline V gene. CDR3 nucleotides: TGTGCCAGCAGCTCGCGGACAGGGGTGCTTGGAGCTTTCTTT. It is translated as CASSSRTGVLGAFF.

This clone was picked up a small number of times. The CDR3, as DNA: TGTGCCAGCTCACCGGGACAGGGGGTTTACAATGAGCAGTTCTTC. Its protein product is CASSPGQGVYNEQFF. The chain has TRBV18 and TRBJ2-1; TRBD1 matches at 11 bases. Germline values: CDR1 KGHSH, CDR2 LQKENI. CDR3 length: 15 residues. Losses at the gene ends were 3 bases for V and 4 bases for J; bases not matched to a gene: 2.

The chain uses TRBV11-2 and TRBJ1-2, with 7 nucleotides matching TRBD1. In germline, CDR1 is SGHAT, CDR2 FQNNGV. The CDR3 runs to 15 residues. After removal of 2 bases from V and 7 bases from J, the junction contained 10 bases not matched to a gene. The CDR3 reads CASSLFGTVESGYTF. CDR3 bases: TGTGCCAGCAGCTTATTCGGGACAGTCGAAAGTGGCTACACCTTC. Combining the CDR3 with reference TRBV11-2 and TRBJ1-2 gives the whole variable domain EAGVAQSPRYKIIEKRQSVAFWCNPISGHATLYWYQQILGQGPKLLIQFQNNGVVDDSQLPKDRFSAERLKGVDSTLKIQPAKLEDSAVYLCASSLFGTVESGYTFGSGTRLTVV.

This clone was detected a few times. The chain recombines TRBV7-2 with TRBJ2-7; 7 bases match TRBD2. Germline assignment: CDR1 SGHTA and CDR2 FQGNSA. V dropped 1 base and J dropped 2; count of bases not matched to a gene: 5. The CDR3 is made up of 15 amino acids. As DNA, the CDR3 is TGTGCCAGCAGCTTAGTGTTCGGACTAGCCTACGAGCAGTACTTC. Protein sequence: CASSLVFGLAYEQYF.

The chain has TRBV23-1 and TRBJ2-2; D perhaps matches TRBD1 (5 bases). TRBV23-1 counts as an open reading frame of uncertain function. This CDR3 is 13 amino acids long. The V gene lost 8 bases and the J gene lost 9 bases, with 16 bases spanning the gap. The CDR3 is CASRRRVLRELFF. Here the CDR3 DNA reads TGCGCCAGCCGACGCAGGGTCTTGCGGGAGCTGTTTTTT.

The sample holds a few counts of this clone. The chain employs TRBV2 and TRBJ2-5, with D perhaps matching TRBD2 (5 bases). CDR1 is SNHLY and CDR2 is FYNNEI in the germline V gene. Trimming took off 4 bases at V and 5 bases at J, with 8 bases between the two ends. This CDR3 region has 12 residues. CDR3: CASSVAGETQYF. In DNA, the CDR3 is TGTGCCAGCAGTGTTGCGGGTGAGACCCAGTACTTC.

The V and J genes are TRBV18 and TRBJ1-3; unclear D gene. The germline CDR1 and CDR2 sequences are KGHSH and LQKENI. The CDR3 sequence is 15 residues long. Between the trimmed V and J ends, which lost 1 base and 2 bases, there was a span of 9 bases. In DNA, the CDR3 is TGTGCCAGCTCACCACGGAACCCTGCTGGAAACACCATATATTTT. This gives the protein CASSPRNPAGNTIYF.

The chain has TRBV13 and TRBJ2-1; D remains ambiguous. This CDR3 has 17 amino acids. Germline CDR1 PRHDT, CDR2 FYEKMQ (reference sequence). Trimming removed 4 bases at V and 3 bases at J, with 19 bases between. CDR3 region: CASSSTLRIEIYNEQFF. The CDR3 DNA is TGTGCCAGCAGCTCCACCCTGCGCATCGAGATCTACAATGAGCAGTTCTTC.

This clone was recorded a few times. The genes are TRBV7-2 and TRBJ2-3; TRBD2 agrees at 9 bases. This CDR3 has 17 amino acids. Germline trimming cut 3 bases from V and 6 bases from J; bases unmatched to any gene: 13. Germline CDR1 is SGHTA and CDR2 is FQGNSA. The CDR3 spells CASSFLGTSNSGDTQYF. The CDR3 bases are TGTGCCAGCAGCTTTTTGGGGACTAGCAATAGTGGGGATACGCAGTATTTT.

This clone showed up just a few times. The chain joins TRBV29-1 to TRBJ1-1; D unresolved. Germline V gives CDR1 SQVTM, CDR2 ANQGSEA. CDR3 size: 11 residues. With 4 bases removed from V and 4 bases from J, the gap between germline ends came to 7 bases. The CDR3 nucleotides are TGCAGCGTTGGGGCGGGCACTGAAGCTTTCTTT. This translates into CSVGAGTEAFF.

The chain joins TRBV9 to TRBJ2-7; 7 bases are shared with TRBD1. CDR3 size: 15 residues. After removal of 3 bases from V and 3 bases from J, the junction contained 9 bases not matched to a gene. CDR1 is SGDLS and CDR2 is YYNGEE in the germline V gene. The CDR3 DNA sequence: TGTGCCAGCAGCGCTTTGGGAGACAGGGACTACGAGCAGTACTTC. Its protein product is CASSALGDRDYEQYF. The variable domain in full, completed from reference TRBV9 and TRBJ2-7, reads DSGVTQTPKHLITATGQRVTLRCSPRSGDLSVYWYQQSLDQGLQFLIQYYNGEERAKGNILERFSAQQFPDLHSELNLSSLELGDSALYFCASSALGDRDYEQYFGPGTRLTVT.

The V and J genes are TRBV7-2 and TRBJ2-1; 8 nucleotides line up with TRBD2. The CDR3 extends over 13 amino acids. V lost 1 base to trimming and J lost 10 bases; unmatched junction nucleotides: 3. The germline V gene encodes CDR1 SGHTA and CDR2 FQGNSA. The CDR3 sequence: CASSLGTSIEQFF. Here the CDR3 DNA reads TGTGCCAGCAGCTTAGGGACTAGCATCGAGCAGTTCTTC.